This T cell receptor (beta chain) was sequenced during a study of CD8+ T cells in alopecia areata. Broader study findings: Treatment with tofacitinib significantly lowered scalp clonality and reduced expanded CD8+ clones among the top 100. Patients shared TCRs less clearly than mice did, possibly for HLA-related reasons. Clonality in lesional scalp, especially alopecia totalis/universalis, exceeded that of normal scalp.

V was trimmed by 1 base and J by 1 base, leaving 9 bases between them. The length of the CDR3 is 14 residues. Germline lookup yields CDR1 SGHRS and CDR2 YFSETQ. Described treatment: oral pan-JAK inhibitor, 5-10 mg twice daily. This clone was seen once. Its antigen is undetermined. Extracted from the samples, RNA was reverse transcribed into cDNA to serve as the sequencing template. Libraries were prepared by immunoSEQ multiplex PCR; TCRdb keeps only in-frame clonotypes and omits some of them. This sample has 130,000 or so clones, with approximately 90% found just once. The rearrangement joins TRBV5-1 to TRBJ2-7; maybe TRBD1 (6 bases). The origin of this receptor is a human donor with alopecia areata. The sample consisted of CD8+ T cells sorted from blood, taken at week 4, from a patient treated with tofacitinib. The CDR3 nucleotides read TGCGCCAGCAGCTTGAGGACAGTATCCTACGAGCAGTACTTC. Protein product: CASSLRTVSYEQYF.